The 7 T cell receptor beta chains presented below share a single source sample, sequenced in a study of tumor-infiltrating lymphocytes in glioblastoma multiforme. TCR beta libraries were built from RNA through three nested multiplex PCR rounds using modified ARM-PCR. MiXCR, run by TCRdb on the multiplex PCR reads, gives a single entry per CDR3 protein. The sample has fewer than 15,000 distinct CDR3 sequences, 65% to 80% seen once; the top ten hold roughly 50%. The sample consisted of brain tumor tissue. These receptors were collected from a male donor with glioblastoma.

This clonotype is medium-sized (0.01 to 0.1%). The chain is built from TRBV6-5 and TRBJ2-1; D may be TRBD2 (6 bases). The V gene's germline CDR1 is MNHEY and CDR2 SVGAGI. The V and J ends lost 2 bases and 7 bases respectively, with 12 bases between them. The CDR3 totals 14 residues. The CDR3, as DNA: TGTGCCAGCAGTTACACGGAGGGAGTAAATGAGCAGTTCTTC. Translation: CASSYTEGVNEQFF.

Remarks on this clonotype: Lacking the conserved final phenylalanine or tryptophan, this CDR3 likely reflects a read error. The rearrangement joins TRBV30 to TRBJ1-6; D remains ambiguous. V was trimmed by 5 bases and J by 12 bases, leaving 14 bases between them. The CDR3 consists of 12 residues. Germline CDR1 reads GTSNPN; CDR2 reads SVGIG (reference sequence). The CDR3 bases are TGTGCCTGGGGTGCCCAACTTGGACCCCTCCACTTA. Translated, it gives CAWGAQLGPLHL.

This clonotype has only one observation. The genes are TRBV6-5 and TRBJ2-3, with D perhaps matching TRBD1 or TRBD2 (6 bases each). The CDR3 is 15 amino acids. Germline V CDR1 and CDR2: MNHEY, SVGAGI. The ends were cut back, 10 bases at V and 4 bases at J, with 21 bases in the middle. The CDR3 reads CAISPTGAGADTQYF. CDR3 sequence (DNA): TGTGCCATTTCCCCTACGGGGGCTGGGGCAGATACGCAGTATTTT.

The V call is TRBV6-2 or TRBV6-3, the J call TRBJ2-7; D possibly corresponds to TRBD1 (6 bases). Germline CDR1 reads MNHEY; CDR2 reads SVGEGT. The germline V and J ends were trimmed by 1 base and 6 bases, with 10 bases remaining between them. The CDR3 has 13 residues. As DNA, the CDR3 is TGTGCCAGCAGTTACTTCACAGGGTCCGAGCAGTACTTC. It yields the protein CASSYFTGSEQYF.

The chain employs TRBV10-3 and TRBJ2-1; possibly TRBD2 for D (5 bases). CDR3 size: 16 residues. Looked up from germline, CDR1 is ENHRY and CDR2 is SYGVKD. V lost 4 bases and J 0 bases, leaving 13 bases between the germline ends. Here the CDR3 reads CAISGGSASSYNEQFF. As DNA, the CDR3 is TGTGCCATCAGTGGCGGTAGCGCTAGCTCCTACAATGAGCAGTTCTTC.

As regards this clonotype: Since the CDR3 does not end with the conserved phenylalanine or tryptophan, this likely comes from a read error. This chain connects TRBV11-2 to TRBJ2-3; D remains ambiguous. CDR3 size: 17 residues. Germline loops: CDR1 SGHAT, CDR2 FQNNGV. CDR3 nucleotides: TGTGACAGCAGCTTAGATCCTGCAAATACTAGCACAGATACGCAGTATTTG. It yields the protein CDSSLDPANTSTDTQYL.

The chain is built from TRBV20-1 and TRBJ2-1; 7 bases agree with TRBD2. Germline-derived CDR1 and CDR2 are DFQATT and SNEGSKA (reference sequence). Trimming cost V 3 bases and J 8 bases; bases outside gene matches: 13. This CDR3 comprises 15 residues. The chain's CDR3 is CSASVGLVGTDEQFF. Here the CDR3 DNA reads TGCAGTGCTAGTGTCGGACTAGTGGGTACTGATGAGCAGTTCTTC.